This T cell receptor (beta chain) originates from a study of cytomegalovirus exposure and HLA in healthy donors. The PCR ran on 60 Vbeta and 13 Jbeta primers. The data were produced by immunoSEQ multiplex PCR, yet TCRdb's version contains in-frame clones alone and is incomplete. This listing includes under 150,000 clones. Germline V lookup: CDR1 DFQATT, CDR2 SNEGSKA (reference sequence). This CDR3 contains 11 residues. The chain links TRBV20-1 to TRBJ1-1; D uncertain. This receptor was taken from a man aged 35 to 55 in good health and CMV-seronegative. The specimen sequenced was PBMCs. The CDR3 is CSSGEHTEAFF. The CDR3 region has the DNA TGCAGCTCTGGGGAGCACACTGAAGCTTTCTTT.